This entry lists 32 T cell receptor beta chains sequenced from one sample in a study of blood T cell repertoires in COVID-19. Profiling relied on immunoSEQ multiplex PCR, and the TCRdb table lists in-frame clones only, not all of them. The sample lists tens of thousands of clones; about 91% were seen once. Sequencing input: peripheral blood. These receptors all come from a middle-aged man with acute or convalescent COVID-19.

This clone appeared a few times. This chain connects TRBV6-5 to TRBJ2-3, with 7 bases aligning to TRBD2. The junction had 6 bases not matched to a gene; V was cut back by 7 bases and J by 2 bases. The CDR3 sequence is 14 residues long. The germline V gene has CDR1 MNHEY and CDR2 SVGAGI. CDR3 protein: CASKLAVITDTQYF. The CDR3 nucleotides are TGTGCCAGCAAGCTAGCGGTTATCACAGATACGCAGTATTTT.

The CDR3 coding sequence is TGTGCCAGCAGTGATAATGGCAATCAGCCCCAGCATTTT. It specifies CASSDNGNQPQHF. The gene calls are TRBV6-1 and TRBJ1-5; no reliable D call. The CDR3 is 13 amino acids. CDR1 is MNHNS, CDR2 SASEGT, per germline. V was clipped by 3 bases and J by 2 bases, with 5 bases between them.

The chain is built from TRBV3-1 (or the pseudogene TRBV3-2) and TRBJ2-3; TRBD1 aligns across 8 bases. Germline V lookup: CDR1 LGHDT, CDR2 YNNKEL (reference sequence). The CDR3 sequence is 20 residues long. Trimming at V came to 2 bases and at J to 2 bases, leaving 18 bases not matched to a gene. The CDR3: CASSQPWGTGVNSATDTQYF. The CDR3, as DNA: TGTGCCAGCAGCCAACCCTGGGGGACAGGTGTTAATAGCGCCACAGATACGCAGTATTTT.

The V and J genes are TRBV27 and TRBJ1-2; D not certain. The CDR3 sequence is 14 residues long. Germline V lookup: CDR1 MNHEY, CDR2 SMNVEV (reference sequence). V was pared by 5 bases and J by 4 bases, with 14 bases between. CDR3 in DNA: TGTGCCAGCAGTCGCGGCGGAGGGAGCTATGGCTACACCTTC. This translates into CASSRGGGSYGYTF.

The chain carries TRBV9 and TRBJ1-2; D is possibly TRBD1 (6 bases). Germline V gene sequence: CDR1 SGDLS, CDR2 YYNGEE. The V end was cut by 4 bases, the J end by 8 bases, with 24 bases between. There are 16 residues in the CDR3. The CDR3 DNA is TGTGCCAGCAGCACCGGGGTTACAGGGAGCTGGTTGGGCTACACCTTC. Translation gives CASSTGVTGSWLGYTF.

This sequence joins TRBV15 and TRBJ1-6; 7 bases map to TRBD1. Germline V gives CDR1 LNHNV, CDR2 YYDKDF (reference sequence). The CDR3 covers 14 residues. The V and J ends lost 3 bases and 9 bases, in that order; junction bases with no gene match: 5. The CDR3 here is CATSSDRVGSPLHF. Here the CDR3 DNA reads TGTGCCACCAGCAGTGACAGGGTGGGTTCACCCCTCCACTTT.

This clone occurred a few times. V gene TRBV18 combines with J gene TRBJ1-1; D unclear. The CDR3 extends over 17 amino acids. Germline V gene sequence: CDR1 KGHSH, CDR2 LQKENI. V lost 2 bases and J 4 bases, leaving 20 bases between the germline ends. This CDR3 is CASSPSTGFQPSTEAFF. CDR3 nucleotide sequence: TGTGCCAGCTCACCATCCACGGGGTTTCAGCCGAGCACTGAAGCTTTCTTT.

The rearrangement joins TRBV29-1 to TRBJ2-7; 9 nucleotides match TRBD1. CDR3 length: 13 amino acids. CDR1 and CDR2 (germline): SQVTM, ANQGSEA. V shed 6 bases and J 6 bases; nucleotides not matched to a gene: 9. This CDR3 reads CSVRDRVYLEQYF. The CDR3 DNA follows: TGCAGCGTCCGGGACAGGGTTTACCTCGAGCAGTACTTC.

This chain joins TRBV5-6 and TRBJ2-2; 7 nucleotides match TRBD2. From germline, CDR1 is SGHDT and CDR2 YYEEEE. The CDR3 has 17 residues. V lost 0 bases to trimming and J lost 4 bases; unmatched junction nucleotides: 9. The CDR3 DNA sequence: TGTGCCAGCAGCTTGGGGCCTGGGGGAGGGTTCACCGGGGAGCTGTTTTTT. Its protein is CASSLGPGGGFTGELFF.

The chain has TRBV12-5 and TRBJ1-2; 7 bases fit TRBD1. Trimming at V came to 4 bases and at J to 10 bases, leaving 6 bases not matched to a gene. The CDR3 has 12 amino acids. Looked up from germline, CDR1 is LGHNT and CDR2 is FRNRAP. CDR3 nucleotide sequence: TGTGCTAGTGGTTCCCGACAGGGTAACTACACCTTC. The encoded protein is CASGSRQGNYTF.

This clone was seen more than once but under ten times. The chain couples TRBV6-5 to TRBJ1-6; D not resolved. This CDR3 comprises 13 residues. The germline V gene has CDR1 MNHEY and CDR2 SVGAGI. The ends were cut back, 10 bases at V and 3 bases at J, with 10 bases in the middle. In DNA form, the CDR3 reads TGTGCCACCTCCAGCGACTATAATTCACCCCTCCACTTT. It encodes CATSSDYNSPLHF.

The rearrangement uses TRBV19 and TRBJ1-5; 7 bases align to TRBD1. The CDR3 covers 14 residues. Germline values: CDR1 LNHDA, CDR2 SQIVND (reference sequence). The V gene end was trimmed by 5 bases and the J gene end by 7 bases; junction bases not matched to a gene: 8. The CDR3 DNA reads TGTGCCAGTAGTGCGACAGGGCCAGGACAGCCCCAGCATTTT. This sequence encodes CASSATGPGQPQHF.

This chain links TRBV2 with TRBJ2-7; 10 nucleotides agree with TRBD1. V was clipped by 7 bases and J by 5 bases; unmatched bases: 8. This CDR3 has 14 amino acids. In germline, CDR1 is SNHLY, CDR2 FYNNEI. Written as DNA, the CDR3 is TGTGCCAGCACGGGGGACAGGGGAAAGGACGAGCAGTACTTC. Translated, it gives CASTGDRGKDEQYF.

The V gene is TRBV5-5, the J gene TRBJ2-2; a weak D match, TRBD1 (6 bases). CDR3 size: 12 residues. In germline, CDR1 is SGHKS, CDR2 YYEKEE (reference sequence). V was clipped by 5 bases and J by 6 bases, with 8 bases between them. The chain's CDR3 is CASSWGPGELFF. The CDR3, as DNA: TGTGCCAGCAGTTGGGGGCCCGGGGAGCTGTTTTTT. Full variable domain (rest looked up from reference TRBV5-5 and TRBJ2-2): DAGVTQSPTHLIKTRGQQVTLRCSPISGHKSVSWYQQVLGQGPQFIFQYYEKEERGRGNFPDRFSARQFPNYSSELNVNALLLGDSALYLCASSWGPGELFFGEGSRLTVL.

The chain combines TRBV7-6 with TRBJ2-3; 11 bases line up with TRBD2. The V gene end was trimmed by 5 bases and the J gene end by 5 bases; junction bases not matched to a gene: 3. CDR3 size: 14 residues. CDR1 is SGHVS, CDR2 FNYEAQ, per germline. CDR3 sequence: CASSTLAGGDTQYF. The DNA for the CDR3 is TGTGCCAGCAGCACCCTAGCGGGGGGAGATACGCAGTATTTT.

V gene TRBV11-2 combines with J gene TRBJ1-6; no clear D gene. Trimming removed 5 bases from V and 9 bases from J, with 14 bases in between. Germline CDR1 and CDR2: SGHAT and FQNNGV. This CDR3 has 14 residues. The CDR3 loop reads CASSRGKGASPLHF. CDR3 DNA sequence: TGTGCCAGCAGCCGAGGGAAGGGTGCTTCACCCCTCCACTTT.

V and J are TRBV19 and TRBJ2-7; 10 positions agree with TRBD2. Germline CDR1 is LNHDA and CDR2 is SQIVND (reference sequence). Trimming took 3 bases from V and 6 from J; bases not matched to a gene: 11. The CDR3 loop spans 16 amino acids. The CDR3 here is CASSIYRAGGPGEQYF. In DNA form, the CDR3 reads TGTGCCAGTAGTATCTATCGAGCGGGGGGGCCGGGCGAGCAGTACTTC.

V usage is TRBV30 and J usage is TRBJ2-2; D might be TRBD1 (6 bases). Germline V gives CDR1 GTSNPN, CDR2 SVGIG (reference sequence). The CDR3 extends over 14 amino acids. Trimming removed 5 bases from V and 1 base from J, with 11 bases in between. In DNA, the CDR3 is TGTGCCTGGGGTAAGGACAGGAACACCGGGGAGCTGTTTTTT. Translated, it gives CAWGKDRNTGELFF.

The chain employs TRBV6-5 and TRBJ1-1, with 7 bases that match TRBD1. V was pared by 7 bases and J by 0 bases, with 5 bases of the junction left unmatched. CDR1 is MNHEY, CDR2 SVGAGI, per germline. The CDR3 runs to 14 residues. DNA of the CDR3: TGTGCCAGCAAACCGGGACAGATGAACACTGAAGCTTTCTTT. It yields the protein CASKPGQMNTEAFF.

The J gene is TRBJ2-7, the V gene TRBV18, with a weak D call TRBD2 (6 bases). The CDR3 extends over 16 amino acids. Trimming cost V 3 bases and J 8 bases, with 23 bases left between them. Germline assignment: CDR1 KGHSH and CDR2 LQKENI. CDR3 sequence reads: CASSPAGSAVKVQQYF. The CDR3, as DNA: TGTGCCAGCTCACCTGCGGGGTCTGCCGTTAAGGTCCAGCAGTACTTC.

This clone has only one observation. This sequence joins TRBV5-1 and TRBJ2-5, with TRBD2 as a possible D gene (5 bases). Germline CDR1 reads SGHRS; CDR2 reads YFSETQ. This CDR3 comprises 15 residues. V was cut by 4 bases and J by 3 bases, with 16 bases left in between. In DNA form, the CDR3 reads TGCGCCAGCAGCGTCGAGTGGGGAGCCGAAGAGACCCAGTACTTC. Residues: CASSVEWGAEETQYF.

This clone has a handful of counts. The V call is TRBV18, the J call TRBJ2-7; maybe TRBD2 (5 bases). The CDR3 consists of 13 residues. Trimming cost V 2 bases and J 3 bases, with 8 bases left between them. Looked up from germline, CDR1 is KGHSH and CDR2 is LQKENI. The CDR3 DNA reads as TGTGCCAGCTCACCAGGTGAGGGCTACGAGCAGTACTTC. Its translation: CASSPGEGYEQYF.

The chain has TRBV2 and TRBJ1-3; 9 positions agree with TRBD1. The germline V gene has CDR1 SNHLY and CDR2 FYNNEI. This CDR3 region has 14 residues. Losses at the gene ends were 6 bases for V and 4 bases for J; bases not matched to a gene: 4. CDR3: CASRIGTGGNTIYF. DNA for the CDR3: TGTGCCAGCAGGATTGGGACAGGGGGAAACACCATATATTTT. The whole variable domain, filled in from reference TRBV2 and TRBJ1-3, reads EPEVTQTPSHQVTQMGQEVILRCVPISNHLYFYWYRQILGQKVEFLVSFYNNEISEKSEIFDDQFSVERPDGSNFTLKIRSTKLEDSAMYFCASRIGTGGNTIYFGEGSWLTVV.

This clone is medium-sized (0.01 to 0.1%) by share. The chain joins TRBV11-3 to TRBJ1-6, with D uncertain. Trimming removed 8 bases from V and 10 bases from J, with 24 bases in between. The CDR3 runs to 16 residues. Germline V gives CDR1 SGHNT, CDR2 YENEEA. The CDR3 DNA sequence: TGTGCCAGCCGCCACCGGAAGAGAGGGTCTCGGTCACCCCTCCACTTT. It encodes CASRHRKRGSRSPLHF.

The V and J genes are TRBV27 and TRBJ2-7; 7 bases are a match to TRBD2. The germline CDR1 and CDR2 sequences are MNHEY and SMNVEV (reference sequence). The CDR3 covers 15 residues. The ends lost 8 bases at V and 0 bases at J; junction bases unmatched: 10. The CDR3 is CASLQGGLSSYEQYF. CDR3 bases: TGTGCCAGCCTCCAGGGAGGGCTGAGCTCCTACGAGCAGTACTTC.

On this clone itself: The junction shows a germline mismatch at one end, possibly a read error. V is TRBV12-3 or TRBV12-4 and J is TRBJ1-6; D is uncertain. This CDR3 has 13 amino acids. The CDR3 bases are TGCGCGACTGCGGGGAACTATAATTCACCCCTCCACTTT. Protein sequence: CATAGNYNSPLHF.

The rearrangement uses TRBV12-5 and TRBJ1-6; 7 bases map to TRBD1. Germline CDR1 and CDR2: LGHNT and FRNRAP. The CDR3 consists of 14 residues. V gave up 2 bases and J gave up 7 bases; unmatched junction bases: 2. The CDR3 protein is CASGLTGANSPLHF. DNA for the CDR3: TGTGCTAGTGGTTTGACAGGGGCCAATTCACCCCTCCACTTT.

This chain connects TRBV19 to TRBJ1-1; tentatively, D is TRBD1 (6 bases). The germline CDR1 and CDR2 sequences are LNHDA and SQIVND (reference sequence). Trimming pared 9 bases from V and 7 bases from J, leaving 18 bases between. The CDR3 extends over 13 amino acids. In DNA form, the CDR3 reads TGTGCCAGCCGAACAGGGTCATATGGTGAAGCTTTCTTT. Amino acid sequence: CASRTGSYGEAFF.

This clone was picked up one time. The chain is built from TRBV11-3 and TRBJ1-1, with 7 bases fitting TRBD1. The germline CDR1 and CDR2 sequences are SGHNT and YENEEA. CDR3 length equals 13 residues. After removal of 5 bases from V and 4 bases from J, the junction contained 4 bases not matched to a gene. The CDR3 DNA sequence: TGTGCCAGCAGCGACCAGGGGGGCACTGAAGCTTTCTTT. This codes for CASSDQGGTEAFF.

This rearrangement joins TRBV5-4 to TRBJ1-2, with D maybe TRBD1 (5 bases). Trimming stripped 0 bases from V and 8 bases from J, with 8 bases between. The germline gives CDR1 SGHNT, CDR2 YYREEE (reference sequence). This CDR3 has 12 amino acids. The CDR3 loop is CASSLEGVGYTF. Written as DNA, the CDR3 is TGTGCCAGCAGCTTGGAAGGGGTGGGCTACACCTTC.

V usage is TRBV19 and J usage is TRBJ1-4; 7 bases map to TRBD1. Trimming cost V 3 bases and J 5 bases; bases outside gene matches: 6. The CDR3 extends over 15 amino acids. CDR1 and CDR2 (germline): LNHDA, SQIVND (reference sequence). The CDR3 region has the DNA TGTGCCAGTAGTATGATGGGACAGAGGAATGAAAAACTGTTTTTT. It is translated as CASSMMGQRNEKLFF. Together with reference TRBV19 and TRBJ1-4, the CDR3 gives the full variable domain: DGGITQSPKYLFRKEGQNVTLSCEQNLNHDAMYWYRQDPGQGLRLIYYSQIVNDFQKGDIAEGYSVSREKKESFPLTVTSAQKNPTAFYLCASSMMGQRNEKLFFGSGTQLSVL.

CDR3: CASSNGGRYNEQFF. DNA of the CDR3: TGTGCCAGTAGTAACGGGGGGCGCTACAATGAGCAGTTCTTC. The chain couples TRBV19 to TRBJ2-1; D may be TRBD2 (7 bases). V was pared by 4 bases and J by 3 bases, with 10 bases between. Germline V gives CDR1 LNHDA, CDR2 SQIVND (reference sequence). The CDR3 consists of 14 residues.